The rows below give T cell receptor beta chains drawn from one sample of a study of blood T cells in healthy people across ages. TCRdb analysed the 5' RACE reads with MiXCR anew, one entry per CDR3 protein. The sample holds roughly 1.7 million distinct CDR3 sequences, 34% seen once. The sample comprised blood. The source is a woman in her thirties in good health. Each CDR3 is given with its conserved first and last residue. D genes are given only for firm matches. Where a row states a size, it is once, few, many or the class of an expanded clone; other rows omit it.

TGTGCCAGCAGCTTGGTGACGGGAGGGCCCACAGATACGCAGTATTTT,CASSLVTGGPTDTQYF,TRBV5-4,TRBD2,TRBJ2-3,-
TGTGCCAGCAGTTGCTACAGCGGCGGCTATGGCTACACCTTC,CASSCYSGGYGYTF,TRBV27,-,TRBJ1-2,-
TGTGCCACCAGCAGAGGGGAGACAGGGGGGGCTAAGGAGACCCAGTACTTC,CATSRGETGGAKETQYF,TRBV15,TRBD1,TRBJ2-5,-
TGTGCCAGCAGCTTCATGACAGGGACACGGGAGAGCTACACCTTC,CASSFMTGTRESYTF,TRBV5-6,TRBD1,TRBJ1-2,-
TGCAGTGCTGAGATAGCGGGGGCCTGGAAGTCCCATTATAACCAAGAGACCCAGTACTTC,CSAEIAGAWKSHYNQETQYF,TRBV20-1,TRBD2,TRBJ2-5,-
TGTGCCAGCAGTCTTCTTAAACCCATGAGTACGCAGTATTTT,CASSLLKPMSTQYF,TRBV12-3/TRBV12-4,-,TRBJ2-3,few
TGCAGTGCTACAAAGGACAGCGACGAGCAGTACTTC,CSATKDSDEQYF,TRBV20-1,-,TRBJ2-7,few
TGTGCCAGCAGCCCATTCGGGACTAGCGGCAATGAGCAGTTCTTC,CASSPFGTSGNEQFF,TRBV7-3,TRBD2,TRBJ2-1,-
TGTGCCAGCACCGCCCACCGGGACAGGCCCAATGAGCAGTTCTTC,CASTAHRDRPNEQFF,TRBV21-1,-,TRBJ2-1,few
TGCAGTGCTAAGGGGGACAGGGGGACCACTGAAGCTTTCTTT,CSAKGDRGTTEAFF,TRBV20-1,TRBD1,TRBJ1-1,-
TGTGCCAGCAGCTTAACGGGGAGTCGGTACAATGAGCAGTTCTTC,CASSLTGSRYNEQFF,TRBV11-2,-,TRBJ2-1,-
TGTGCCAGCACAGGGACTTATTTCACCGGGGAGCTGTTTTTT,CASTGTYFTGELFF,TRBV2,-,TRBJ2-2,-
TGTGCCAGCAGCGACCTATCTGGGACAGGGGAGTTCTTC,CASSDLSGTGEFF,TRBV7-9,TRBD1,TRBJ2-1,-
TGCGCCAGCAGCCAAGACTGGAGTGAGACCCAGTACTTC,CASSQDWSETQYF,TRBV4-1,-,TRBJ2-5,few
TGCGCCAGCACTGGGACAGGGATGTCCCAGTACTTC,CASTGTGMSQYF,TRBV10-2,TRBD1,TRBJ2-5,few
TGTGCCAGCAGCTCCGGCCAATGGGCAGGGAAAAGTCAGCCCCAGCATTTT,CASSSGQWAGKSQPQHF,TRBV7-2,-,TRBJ1-5,-
TGCGCCAGCAGCCAGCGCAAGGGGCGGGGCACAGATACGCAGTATTTT,CASSQRKGRGTDTQYF,TRBV4-1,-,TRBJ2-3,-
TGTGCCAGCAGTGAATTAGGAGGGAGGGAAAATGGCTACACCTTC,CASSELGGRENGYTF,TRBV6-1,-,TRBJ1-2,-
TGTGCCAGCAGTCCAAACCTCGGCGGCGGGACAGTCTCCTACGAGCAGTACTTC,CASSPNLGGGTVSYEQYF,TRBV27,-,TRBJ2-7,-
TGTGCCAGCAGCTATCGGGAGATCGATGAGCAGTTCTTC,CASSYREIDEQFF,TRBV7-9,-,TRBJ2-1,-
TGCGCCAGCAGCTTGCTTCCGGCGAACACTGAAGCTTTCTTT,CASSLLPANTEAFF,TRBV5-1,-,TRBJ1-1,-
TGTGCCAGCGGGGGACAGGGGGCTTTTTACGAGCAGTACTTC,CASGGQGAFYEQYF,TRBV28,TRBD1,TRBJ2-7,-
TGTGCCAGCAGCCAAGGGGGGACCGCGAACACTGAAGCTTTCTTT,CASSQGGTANTEAFF,TRBV7-9,-,TRBJ1-1,many
TGTGCCACCAGCAGATCCACCCAGCTAGAACAAGAGACCCAGTACTTC,CATSRSTQLEQETQYF,TRBV15,-,TRBJ2-5,-
TGCGCCAGCAGATTTAACAGGGGCACCGGGGAGCTGTTTTTT,CASRFNRGTGELFF,TRBV5-1,TRBD1,TRBJ2-2,once
TGTGCCAGCAGCTTAAACCAGGGGCCTAGCACAGATACGCAGTATTTT,CASSLNQGPSTDTQYF,TRBV13,-,TRBJ2-3,few
TGTGCCATCAGTGCGAAGGACAGGGGCAGTACTTCACCCCTCCACTTT,CAISAKDRGSTSPLHF,TRBV10-3,TRBD1,TRBJ1-6,few
TGTGCCAGCAGCCCGAGCGGGGGCGTCTCCTACGAGCAGTACTTC,CASSPSGGVSYEQYF,TRBV7-2,TRBD2,TRBJ2-7,many
TGTGCCAGCAGCTTAGCCGGGGACTATAAGGGAGATACGCAGTATTTT,CASSLAGDYKGDTQYF,TRBV7-6,TRBD2,TRBJ2-3,-
TGTGCCAGCAGCTGGGACAGGGGTGGAAATCAGCCCCAGCATTTT,CASSWDRGGNQPQHF,TRBV7-2,TRBD1,TRBJ1-5,-
TGTGCCAGCAGCTCGACAGGGGGCGGGAACGAGCAGTACTTC,CASSSTGGGNEQYF,TRBV11-2,TRBD1,TRBJ2-7,-
TGTGCCAGCAGTTTACAGGGGGTAAGCTCCTACGAGCAGTACTTC,CASSLQGVSSYEQYF,TRBV27,TRBD1,TRBJ2-7,-
TGTGCCAGCAGTTGGACAGGGGGAGCAGATGCGCAGTATTTT,CASSWTGGADAQYF,TRBV12-3/TRBV12-4,TRBD1,TRBJ2-3,-
TGTGCCAGCAGCGTCGAACACCGGTTTAGCAATCAGCCCCAGCATTTT,CASSVEHRFSNQPQHF,TRBV6-1,-,TRBJ1-5,-
TGTGCCAGCAGTTACTCGTCAGGGGGGTCCTCCGAGCAGTACTTC,CASSYSSGGSSEQYF,TRBV6-6,-,TRBJ2-7,many
TGTGCCAGCAGTTTTGGAGGGGGAGCGAATTCACCCCTCCACTTT,CASSFGGGANSPLHF,TRBV27,-,TRBJ1-6,-
TGCAGTGCTAGAGAGGATGACAGACACAATGAGCAGTTCTTC,CSAREDDRHNEQFF,TRBV20-1,-,TRBJ2-1,-
TGTGCCAGCAGTGGAGGACAGTATGGCTACACCTTC,CASSGGQYGYTF,TRBV6-5,-,TRBJ1-2,few
TGTGCCAGCAGCACCCCCTACGAGCAGTACTTC,CASSTPYEQYF,TRBV28,-,TRBJ2-7,many
TGTGCCACCAGCAAAAGTATTCTAACCGGACGGTCCTACGGCTACACCTTC,CATSKSILTGRSYGYTF,TRBV15,-,TRBJ1-2,-
TGTGCCAGCGCGCCAGCGGGAGTTGCCGGGGCCAACGTCCTGACTTTC,CASAPAGVAGANVLTF,TRBV12-3/TRBV12-4,TRBD2,TRBJ2-6,many
TGCGCCAGCAGCTTGGTGGAGGGGGTCCAAGAGTCCCAGTACTTC,CASSLVEGVQESQYF,TRBV5-1,-,TRBJ2-5,-
TGTGCCAGCAGTGAGGGGACTAGCGGCCCCTACAATGAGCAGTTCTTC,CASSEGTSGPYNEQFF,TRBV6-4,TRBD2,TRBJ2-1,few
TGCAGTGCTAGAACCGGACTAGCGGGGGTTGAGCAGTTCTTC,CSARTGLAGVEQFF,TRBV20-1,TRBD2,TRBJ2-1,few
TGCGCCAGCAGCCAGGGGGATGGCAATCAGCCCCAGCATTTT,CASSQGDGNQPQHF,TRBV4-1,-,TRBJ1-5,-
TGTGCCAGCAGTCCCCTTTCCGGGACTAGCGGATACAATGAGCAGTTCTTC,CASSPLSGTSGYNEQFF,TRBV12-3/TRBV12-4,TRBD2,TRBJ2-1,few
TGCGCCAGCAGCCAAGATGGCTCCTTTCGCACAGATACGCAGTATTTT,CASSQDGSFRTDTQYF,TRBV4-1,-,TRBJ2-3,-
TGCAGTGCTAGAGCAGCCGGTGGGACTAGCGGATCCTACGAGCAGTACTTC,CSARAAGGTSGSYEQYF,TRBV20-1,TRBD2,TRBJ2-7,few
TGCAGTGCTACTAGCGGGAGCAAATATGAGCAGTTCTTC,CSATSGSKYEQFF,TRBV20-1,TRBD2,TRBJ2-1,few
TGTGCCAGCTCACCAAGTGTCAGAGGGGACGAAGCTTTCTTT,CASSPSVRGDEAFF,TRBV18,-,TRBJ1-1,-
TGCAGTGCACCGAGGGCGGAGAGCTCCTATAATTCACCCCTCCACTTT,CSAPRAESSYNSPLHF,TRBV20-1,-,TRBJ1-6,-
TGTGCCAGCAGTGAGGTAGGGGTCGACACTGAGGCTTTCTTT,CASSEVGVDTEAFF,TRBV2,-,TRBJ1-1,few
TGTGCCAGCAGTGAATGTAGAGGGGAGACCGCTTGGAACGAGCAGTACTTC,CASSECRGETAWNEQYF,TRBV25-1,-,TRBJ2-7,-
TGCAGCGTCTGGGACGGGGACACTGAAGCTTTCTTT,CSVWDGDTEAFF,TRBV29-1,-,TRBJ1-1,many
TGCAGTGCTAGAGACGGACAGACCACGTATGGCTACACCTTC,CSARDGQTTYGYTF,TRBV20-1,-,TRBJ1-2,few